What follows describes a single T cell receptor (beta chain). This clonotype has ten or more counts. The antigen it binds to is not known. No clone much larger than this one lies a single base away; base qualities are absent. The TCR beta CDR3 regions were amplified from RNA transcripts. The TCR CDR3 was subjected to a first round of RT-PCR using the HTBI primer set and the Qiagen OneStep RT-PCR kit. Libraries were constructed in a second round of multiplex PCR, after which size selection and purification were carried out. Libraries were sequenced paired-end with 100 bp reads on an Illumina HiSeq2000. Under the source paper's analysis protocol: SOAPnuke was used to process the raw data, throwing out any read that contained adapters or uncalled bases, had a mean Phred below 15, or lacked an exact constant-primer or identifier match. High-quality paired reads were merged using COPE v1.2.5, and each unique nucleotide sequence was defined as a clonotype. Clonotypes were aligned to IMGT TRBV, TRBD and TRBJ reference segments using MiTCR v1.1. Only V-J combinations with frequency above 0.0001, covering 99% to 99.2% of repertoires, were analysed. A TCS score was defined as the ratio between F50 (clonal expansion) and ExV (chaos), using BLOSUM62-based TCRdist between CDR3 peptides within each V-J. Welch's t-statistics and random forest reduced 500 to 550 V-J features to roughly 13, which were used in a naive Bayes classifier (R e1071). TCRdb ran its own pipeline on the public reads, namely fastp trimming at Q25 and MiXCR clone calling, and kept in-frame beta chains. A single entry per CDR3 protein holds the most common genes and DNA from its merged rows. The authors' filters were not applied to this entry. This sample is represented by approximately 380,000 distinct CDR3 sequences; approximately 20% of them were singletons. The ten biggest clones cover about 3.5% of the sample.

This sample is drawn from a study of T cells in Graves' hyperthyroidism and ophthalmopathy (dated by TCRdb to about 2019). About the study as a whole: Peripheral blood was collected at initial diagnosis, before any treatment. To identify distinguishing TCR V-J signatures, a discovery cohort of around 100 patients was used, comprising approximately 40 with Graves' ophthalmopathy and under 60 with stable Graves' hyperthyroidism. Whether ophthalmopathy could be predicted prospectively was tested in an independent validation cohort made up of roughly 19 hyperthyroidism patients plus 17 patients who later progressed to ophthalmopathy. The 95 to 100 discovery patients were randomly split 7:3 into training and test sets. In more than 5 Graves' hyperthyroidism patients, the study also compared T-cell repertoires from thyroid tissue with T-cell repertoires from blood. After blood sampling, hyperthyroidism patients were treated with methimazole at a starting dose of 30 mg daily, and ophthalmopathy patients were treated with high-dose intravenous methylprednisolone. The paper reports TCR Vbeta CDR3 sequencing of 140 or so peripheral blood samples: under 45 ophthalmopathy, fewer than 85 hyperthyroidism and around 17 progressor patients.

Study-wide findings and limitations: No statistical method was used to fix the sample size in advance, and group allocation was not hidden from the investigators. Blood samples also contained most of the expanded thyroid clonotypes (frequency above 0.001), which suggests that blood repertoires may reflect thyroid immune responses. In validation, the model predicted progression to ophthalmopathy with approximately 69% sensitivity and 72% to 85% specificity, a median of around 6.6 months before onset. A 13 V-J signature model separated ophthalmopathy from stable hyperthyroidism, with approximately 86% sensitivity and around 84% specificity in cross-validation and 80%/75% in testing.

Trimming removed 5 bases from V and 6 bases from J, leaving 10 bases between the germline ends. There are 11 amino acids in the CDR3, from cysteine to phenylalanine inclusive. The retained sequence is limited to the CDR3, 33 bases, with the frame set at the first base. The germline V gene encodes CDR1 DFQATT and CDR2 SNEGSKA (reference sequence). Stable Graves' hyperthyroidism was defined as no progression to ophthalmopathy during 18 months of follow-up. Hyperthyroidism patients were newly diagnosed, had a disease duration of under 2 months, and were aged 18 to 65 years. The study excluded patients with uncontrolled infections, other autoimmune diseases, pregnancy or lactation. Diagnoses were based on clinical symptoms, serum thyroxine and TRAb, thyroid ultrasound and orbital computed tomography. PBMCs were separated from 10 ml of fresh peripheral blood using Ficoll-Paque density gradient centrifugation. Total RNA was extracted with Trizol reagent, and quality was checked on an Agilent 2100 Bioanalyzer.

In this chain, TRBV20-1 is recombined with TRBJ1-2, and TRBD1 may be the D gene, going by 5 matching bases. Sequences were obtained from blood. The sequence was collected from a young woman with Graves' hyperthyroidism. The CDR3: CSAPKGDGYTF. The nucleotides read TGCAGTGCTCCAAAAGGGGATGGCTACACCTTC.